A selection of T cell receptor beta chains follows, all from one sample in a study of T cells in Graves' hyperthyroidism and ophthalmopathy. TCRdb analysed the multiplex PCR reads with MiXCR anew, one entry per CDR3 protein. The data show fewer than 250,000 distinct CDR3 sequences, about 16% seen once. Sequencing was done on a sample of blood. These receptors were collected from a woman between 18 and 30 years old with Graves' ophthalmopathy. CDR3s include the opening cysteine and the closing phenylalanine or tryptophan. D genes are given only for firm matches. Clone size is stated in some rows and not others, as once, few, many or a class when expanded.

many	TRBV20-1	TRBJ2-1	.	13	TGCAGTGCTAGAGATCCCCTGTACAATGAGCAGTTCTTC	CSARDPLYNEQFF
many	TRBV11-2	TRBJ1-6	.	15	TGTGCCAGCAGCTTCCGCGGACAGCCAAATTCACCCCTCCACTTT	CASSFRGQPNSPLHF
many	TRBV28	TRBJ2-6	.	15	TGTGCCAGTGGGGAACAGGGTGCTGGGGCCAACGTCCTGACTTTC	CASGEQGAGANVLTF
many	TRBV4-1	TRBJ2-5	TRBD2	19	TGCGCCAGCAGCCAAGCCACCGGGACTAGCGGGAGGGCCGCCGAGACCCAGTACTTC	CASSQATGTSGRAAETQYF
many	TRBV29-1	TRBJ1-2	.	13	TGCAGCGTTGGGACCCCCCAAGGCTATGGCTACACCTTC	CSVGTPQGYGYTF
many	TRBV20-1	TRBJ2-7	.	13	TGCAGTGCTAGAGAACCGACAGCCTACGAGCAGTACTTC	CSAREPTAYEQYF
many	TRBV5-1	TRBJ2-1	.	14	TGCGCCAGCAGCTTTGACTACTCCTACAATGAGCAGTTCTTC	CASSFDYSYNEQFF
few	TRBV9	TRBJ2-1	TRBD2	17	TGTGCCAGCAGCGTTTCCTCTCTAGCGGGAGTTTTCAATGAGCAGTTCTTC	CASSVSSLAGVFNEQFF
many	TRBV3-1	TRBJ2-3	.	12	TGTGCCAGCAGCCAAGCCGGGATCGCGCAGTATTTT	CASSQAGIAQYF
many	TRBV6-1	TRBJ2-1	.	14	TGTGCCAGCAGTGAAAACAGGCCAAACAATGAGCAGTTCTTC	CASSENRPNNEQFF
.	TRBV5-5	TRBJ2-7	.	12	TGTGCCAGCAGCGGGATTTACGGCGAGCAGTACTTC	CASSGIYGEQYF
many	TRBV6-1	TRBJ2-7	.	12	TGTGCCAGCAGGGCGGATGGTCTCGAGCAGTACTTC	CASRADGLEQYF
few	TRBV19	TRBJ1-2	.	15	.	CASSATMATPSGYTF
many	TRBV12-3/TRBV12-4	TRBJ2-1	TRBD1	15	TGTGCCAGCAGTGTCGGGACAGGGGGCCACAATGAGCAGTTCTTC	CASSVGTGGHNEQFF
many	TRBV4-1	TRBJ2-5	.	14	TGCGCCAGCAGCGTCCTAGGGTTCCAAGGGACCCAGTACTTC	CASSVLGFQGTQYF
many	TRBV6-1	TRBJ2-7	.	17	TGTGCCAGCACTTCCACCTCTCCGGGTTACCAGAACTACGAGCAGTACTTC	CASTSTSPGYQNYEQYF
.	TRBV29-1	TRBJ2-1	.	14	TGCAGCGTTGTTGGCGACCTCCTTAACAATGAGCAGTTCTTC	CSVVGDLLNNEQFF
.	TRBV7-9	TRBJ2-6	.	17	TGTGCCAGCAGCTTAACCACAGACAGGTTCGGGGCCAACGTCCTGACTTTC	CASSLTTDRFGANVLTF
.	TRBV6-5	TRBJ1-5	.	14	TGTGCCAGCAGTTACTCAGGGGTGAATCAGCCCCAGCATTTT	CASSYSGVNQPQHF
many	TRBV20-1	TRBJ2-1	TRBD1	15	TGCAGTGCTAGAGGGAGGACAGGGGTAGGGAATGAGCAGTTCTTC	CSARGRTGVGNEQFF
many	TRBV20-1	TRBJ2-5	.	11	TGCAGTGCTTTGCACCAAGAGACCCAGTACTTC	CSALHQETQYF
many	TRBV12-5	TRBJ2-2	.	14	TGTGCTAGTGGTCAGGAACCGAACACCGGGGAGCTGTTTTTT	CASGQEPNTGELFF
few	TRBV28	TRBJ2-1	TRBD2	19	TGTGCCAGCAACCCAACGGTGAGGACTAGCGGGAGGTCCTACAATGAGCAGTTCTTC	CASNPTVRTSGRSYNEQFF
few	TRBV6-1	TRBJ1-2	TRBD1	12	TGTGCCGCGGGACAGGGAGGCTATGGCTACACCTTC	CAAGQGGYGYTF
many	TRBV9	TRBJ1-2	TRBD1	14	TGTGCCAGCAGCCCCGAAGGGACAGGGGCAGGCTACACCTTC	CASSPEGTGAGYTF
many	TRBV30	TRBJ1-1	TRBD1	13	TGTGCCTGGTGGGACAGGGTGAGAACTGAAGCTTTCTTT	CAWWDRVRTEAFF
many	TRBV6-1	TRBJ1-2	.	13	TGTGCCAGCAGTGGGTCGGGCTTTGGTGGCTACACCTTC	CASSGSGFGGYTF
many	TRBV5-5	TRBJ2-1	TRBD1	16	TGTGCCAGCAGCTTGGGGTGGGACAGGGTAAACAATGAGCAGTTCTTC	CASSLGWDRVNNEQFF
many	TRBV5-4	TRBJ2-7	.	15	TGTGCCAGCAGCCCCCAAGGCAGGGGCTCCTACGAGCAGTACTTC	CASSPQGRGSYEQYF
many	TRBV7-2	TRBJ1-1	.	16	TGTGCCAGCAGTTCCTCGGGAGTGGGGGGAGCCACTGAAGCTTTCTTT	CASSSSGVGGATEAFF
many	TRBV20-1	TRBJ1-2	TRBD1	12	TGCAGTGCCGGACAGGGGGTCTATGGCTACACCTTC	CSAGQGVYGYTF
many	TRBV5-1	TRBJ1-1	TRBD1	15	TGCGCCAGCAGCTCTACGACAGGGTGGAACACTGAAGCTTTCTTT	CASSSTTGWNTEAFF
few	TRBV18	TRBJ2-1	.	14	TGTGCCAGCTCACCCTTTTCGGGTCGAAGTGAGCAGTTCTTC	CASSPFSGRSEQFF